Below, 29 T cell receptor beta chains from the same sample are listed, as sequenced in a study of technical replicates of blood from a handful of donors. The protocol was immunoSEQ multiplex PCR, while the TCRdb copy is restricted to in-frame clones and leaves out a portion. The sample consists of under 85,000 clones, 90% to 95% of them appearing once. The source material was T cells isolated from PBMCs. The receptors were sampled from a human donor in good health.

The CDR3 loop is CASSPLYGQGAGANVLTF. CDR3 nucleotide sequence: TGTGCCAGCTCACCTCTTTACGGACAGGGGGCTGGGGCCAACGTCCTGACTTTC. The V gene is TRBV18, the J gene TRBJ2-6; 10 bases map to TRBD1. The V gene's germline CDR1 is KGHSH and CDR2 LQKENI. V trimming: 3 bases; J trimming: 2 bases; junction bases outside the gene matches: 7. The CDR3 runs 18 residues.

This chain links TRBV9 with TRBJ1-1; a weak D match, TRBD1 (6 bases). The CDR3 extends over 14 amino acids. CDR1 and CDR2 from the germline V gene are SGDLS and YYNGEE. With 3 bases removed from V and 3 bases from J, the gap between germline ends came to 12 bases. The CDR3 DNA is TGTGCCAGCAGCGGTTACAGGGATCACACTGAAGCTTTCTTT. The encoded protein is CASSGYRDHTEAFF.

The CDR3 region has the DNA TGTGCCAGCAGTTATCCCGGACAGGGTGGGCCCTACGAGCAGTACTTC. It encodes CASSYPGQGGPYEQYF. The chain employs TRBV6-5 and TRBJ2-7, with TRBD1 matching over 8 bases. The CDR3 has 16 amino acids. V was clipped by 3 bases and J by 2 bases; unmatched bases: 9. CDR1 is MNHEY, CDR2 SVGAGI, per germline.

DNA for the CDR3: TGTGCCAGCAGTGTGGGAGGGGGACTAACTATGGGCTACACCTTC. Translated, it gives CASSVGGGLTMGYTF. The rearrangement uses TRBV6-5 and TRBJ1-2, with a weak D call TRBD1 (6 bases). This CDR3 comprises 15 residues. Germline V gene sequence: CDR1 MNHEY, CDR2 SVGAGI. The germline V and J ends were trimmed by 5 bases and 8 bases, with 21 bases remaining between them.

The J gene is TRBJ2-7, the V gene TRBV6-5; TRBD1 is a possible D gene (6 bases). Germline assignment: CDR1 MNHEY and CDR2 SVGAGI. The CDR3 has 15 residues. V was cut by 6 bases and J by 0 bases, with 15 bases left in between. CDR3 coding DNA: TGTGCCAGCAGGAACCAATGGGACAACTCCTACGAGCAGTACTTC. Protein sequence: CASRNQWDNSYEQYF.

This chain joins TRBV9 and TRBJ2-1; TRBD2 matches at 11 bases. Germline loops: CDR1 SGDLS, CDR2 YYNGEE. The CDR3 runs to 15 residues. V shed 2 bases and J 4 bases; nucleotides not matched to a gene: 2. The CDR3 reads CASSVTSGKYNEQFF. The CDR3 DNA follows: TGTGCCAGCAGCGTGACTAGCGGGAAATACAATGAGCAGTTCTTC.

The chain has TRBV6-5 and TRBJ1-2; TRBD1 might be the D (5 bases). V was pared by 0 bases and J by 4 bases, with 9 bases between. Germline CDR1 and CDR2: MNHEY and SVGAGI. The CDR3 runs 14 residues. CDR3: CASSYSRGPYGYTF. The CDR3 region has the DNA TGTGCCAGCAGTTACTCTAGGGGCCCCTATGGCTACACCTTC.

The CDR3 loop reads CSVEGLSNYGYTF. CDR3 nucleotide sequence: TGCAGCGTTGAGGGGCTATCTAACTATGGCTACACCTTC. This sequence joins TRBV29-1 and TRBJ1-2, with D perhaps TRBD1 (5 bases). This CDR3 is built from 13 residues. The V end lost 3 bases, the J end lost 0 bases, and 8 bases lay between the germline ends. The germline V gene has CDR1 SQVTM and CDR2 ANQGSEA.

The chain joins TRBV5-4 to TRBJ2-1, with 11 bases that match TRBD1. J was trimmed by 4 bases and V by 6 bases; bases with no gene match: 6. CDR1 and CDR2 from the germline V gene are SGHNT and YYREEE (reference sequence). The CDR3 sequence is 15 residues long. The CDR3 DNA reads as TGTGCCAGCACATCCGGGACAGGGGGTTACAATGAGCAGTTCTTC. Protein sequence: CASTSGTGGYNEQFF.

The rearrangement joins TRBV27 to TRBJ1-5; the D is unclear. The CDR3 is 14 residues long. Germline V CDR1 and CDR2: MNHEY, SMNVEV (reference sequence). V was cut by 6 bases and J by 7 bases, with 16 bases left in between. The CDR3 loop reads CASRGPSGSQPQHF. DNA for the CDR3: TGTGCCAGCAGAGGGCCCTCGGGAAGCCAGCCCCAGCATTTT.

The gene calls are TRBV29-1 and TRBJ1-1; TRBD1 matches at 10 bases. This CDR3 region has 15 residues. The V gene end was trimmed by 0 bases and the J gene end by 4 bases; junction bases not matched to a gene: 5. The germline CDR1 and CDR2 sequences are SQVTM and ANQGSEA. CDR3 in amino acids: CSVEDDRTGGTEAFF. Here the CDR3 DNA reads TGCAGCGTTGAAGATGATAGGACAGGGGGCACTGAAGCTTTCTTT.

This clone occurred once. The chain is built from TRBV5-6 and TRBJ1-1; D not resolved. The CDR3 runs 14 residues. Deletions cut 0 bases from V and 6 bases from J, with 12 bases between. The germline gives CDR1 SGHDT, CDR2 YYEEEE. CDR3 sequence reads: CASSLVWGGPEAFF. Here the CDR3 DNA reads TGTGCCAGCAGCTTGGTTTGGGGAGGTCCTGAAGCTTTCTTT.

V gene TRBV19 combines with J gene TRBJ1-2; 7 bases align to TRBD1. This CDR3 region has 15 residues. After removal of 7 bases from V and 7 bases from J, the junction contained 15 bases not matched to a gene. Germline loops: CDR1 LNHDA, CDR2 SQIVND (reference sequence). The CDR3 DNA follows: TGTGCCAGTACCTGGAACGACAGGGCCTATACTGGCTACACCTTC. This sequence encodes CASTWNDRAYTGYTF.

The rearrangement uses TRBV6-5 and TRBJ1-2, with D possibly being TRBD1 (5 bases). CDR1 and CDR2 from the germline V gene are MNHEY and SVGAGI. V was pared by 2 bases and J by 5 bases, with 9 bases between. This CDR3 has 13 amino acids. CDR3 DNA: TGTGCCAGCAGTTACCCGGAGGGGTATGGCTACACCTTC. As protein: CASSYPEGYGYTF.

The V gene is TRBV2, the J gene TRBJ2-7; TRBD1 aligns across 7 bases. The V and J ends lost 9 bases and 5 bases, in that order; junction bases with no gene match: 10. The CDR3 runs 13 residues. CDR1 SNHLY and CDR2 FYNNEI come from the germline V gene. The CDR3 sequence is CASNRGNYDEQYF. Written as DNA, the CDR3 is TGTGCCAGTAACAGGGGCAACTATGACGAGCAGTACTTC.

V is TRBV6-4 and J is TRBJ2-3; D possibly corresponds to TRBD1 (6 bases). The CDR3 length is 15 residues. Germline CDR1 and CDR2: MRHNA and SNTAGT. V was shortened by 3 bases and J by 3 bases, with 13 bases between the two germline ends. The CDR3 DNA follows: TGTGCCAGCAGTGAAGGGGCAGGGGAGACAGATACGCAGTATTTT. Protein: CASSEGAGETDTQYF.

The chain recombines TRBV27 with TRBJ2-2; TRBD1 agrees at 11 bases. The CDR3 covers 16 residues. Trimming cost V 5 bases and J 5 bases; bases outside gene matches: 7. The V gene's germline CDR1 is MNHEY and CDR2 SMNVEV (reference sequence). The CDR3 here is CASSPWTGGATGELFF. The CDR3 DNA reads as TGTGCCAGCAGTCCATGGACAGGGGGCGCGACCGGGGAGCTGTTTTTT.

The chain uses TRBV7-9 and TRBJ2-2; TRBD2 aligns across 13 bases. Trimming cost V 5 bases and J 3 bases; bases outside gene matches: 3. Germline assignment: CDR1 SEHNR and CDR2 FQNEAQ (reference sequence). This CDR3 is built from 16 residues. For the CDR3, the DNA is TGTGCCAGCAGCCCCGGACTAGCGGGAGACACCGGGGAGCTGTTTTTT. Amino acids: CASSPGLAGDTGELFF.

This clone was detected a few times. This sequence joins TRBV27 and TRBJ1-4; 7 bases are a match to TRBD1. Germline V gene data show CDR1 as MNHEY and CDR2 as SMNVEV (reference sequence). This CDR3 contains 14 residues. V shed 3 bases and J 8 bases; nucleotides not matched to a gene: 6. CDR3 in amino acids: CASSFEGASEKLFF. The CDR3 DNA sequence: TGTGCCAGCAGTTTCGAGGGGGCCTCGGAAAAACTGTTTTTT.

The chain has TRBV7-3 and TRBJ1-1, with TRBD1 identical over 8 bases. From germline, CDR1 is SGHTA and CDR2 FQGTGA. The CDR3 is made up of 16 amino acids. After removal of 2 bases from V and 5 bases from J, the junction contained 10 bases not matched to a gene. CDR3 protein: CASSLESGGLSTEAFF. CDR3 nucleotide sequence: TGTGCCAGCAGCTTAGAGTCAGGGGGCTTGAGTACTGAAGCTTTCTTT.

The V and J genes are TRBV7-9 and TRBJ1-5; no definite D call. Trimming left V 0 bases short and J 9 bases short, with 12 bases between. Germline CDR1 SEHNR, CDR2 FQNEAQ (reference sequence). This CDR3 comprises 14 residues. The CDR3 spells CASSLATPRAPQHF. The CDR3 DNA reads TGTGCCAGCAGCTTAGCCACACCGAGGGCGCCCCAGCATTTT.

This chain joins TRBV4-1 and TRBJ2-7; possible D gene TRBD1, 5 bases. The CDR3 spans 15 residues. Germline CDR1 and CDR2: MGHRA and YSYEKL. V lost 4 bases to trimming and J lost 2 bases, with 15 bases between them. The CDR3 sequence: CASSLRRELTYEQYF. CDR3 DNA sequence: TGCGCCAGCAGCCTCCGCAGGGAACTCACCTACGAGCAGTACTTC.

The V gene is TRBV7-2, the J gene TRBJ2-7; 7 bases line up with TRBD1. In germline, CDR1 is SGHTA, CDR2 FQGNSA. The CDR3 extends over 13 amino acids. J gave up 8 bases and V 5 bases, and 9 bases lay outside the gene matches. CDR3 amino acids: CASSPGQTPQQYF. The CDR3 coding sequence is TGTGCCAGCAGCCCGGGACAGACCCCCCAGCAGTACTTC.

CDR3 coding DNA: TGTGCCAGCAGCGGGACAGAGCAGTTCTTC. Its protein product is CASSGTEQFF. This chain links TRBV9 with TRBJ2-1; D possibly corresponds to TRBD1 (5 bases). V was clipped by 3 bases and J by 10 bases, with 5 bases between them. This CDR3 comprises 10 residues. CDR1 and CDR2 from the germline V gene are SGDLS and YYNGEE.

The rearrangement joins TRBV6-5 to TRBJ2-2; D is perhaps TRBD2 (5 bases). Trimming shortened V by 4 bases and J by 7 bases, and 13 bases separated the two germline ends. Germline loops: CDR1 MNHEY, CDR2 SVGAGI. The CDR3 spans 14 residues. The CDR3 sequence: CASSSLARGGELFF. Here the CDR3 DNA reads TGTGCCAGCAGTTCGCTAGCCCGGGGCGGGGAGCTGTTTTTT.

V and J are TRBV7-9 and TRBJ2-7, with 10 bases fitting TRBD2. This CDR3 comprises 18 residues. The germline V gene has CDR1 SEHNR and CDR2 FQNEAQ (reference sequence). V shed 5 bases and J 3 bases; nucleotides not matched to a gene: 16. The CDR3 spells CASSLGGTSEWGDYEQYF. The CDR3 nucleotides read TGTGCCAGCAGCCTGGGCGGGACTAGCGAATGGGGGGACTACGAGCAGTACTTC.

This chain joins TRBV28 and TRBJ2-1; 7 bases map to TRBD1. Germline-derived CDR1 and CDR2 are MDHEN and SYDVKM. CDR3 size: 13 residues. V shed 6 bases and J 8 bases; nucleotides not matched to a gene: 7. The CDR3 spells CASREQGSDEQFF. DNA of the CDR3: TGTGCCAGCAGGGAACAGGGGTCGGATGAGCAGTTCTTC.

This clone occurred a few times. The chain uses TRBV6-1 and TRBJ1-2, with a possible D match to TRBD1 (6 bases). The V and J ends lost 6 bases and 6 bases respectively, with 17 bases between them. The CDR3 has 14 amino acids. The V gene's germline CDR1 is MNHNS and CDR2 SASEGT. CDR3 region: CASRALGQIHGYTF. The CDR3 region has the DNA TGTGCCAGCAGGGCCCTAGGACAGATTCATGGCTACACCTTC.

This chain links TRBV19 with TRBJ1-4, with D tentatively TRBD1 (5 bases). Deletions cut 5 bases from V and 0 bases from J, with 16 bases between. The length of the CDR3 is 17 residues. Germline V gene sequence: CDR1 LNHDA, CDR2 SQIVND (reference sequence). The CDR3 sequence: CASSFTGAFATNEKLFF. CDR3 DNA sequence: TGTGCCAGTAGTTTTACAGGCGCATTTGCAACTAATGAAAAACTGTTTTTT. Variable domain in full (rest from reference TRBV19 and TRBJ1-4): DGGITQSPKYLFRKEGQNVTLSCEQNLNHDAMYWYRQDPGQGLRLIYYSQIVNDFQKGDIAEGYSVSREKKESFPLTVTSAQKNPTAFYLCASSFTGAFATNEKLFFGSGTQLSVL.